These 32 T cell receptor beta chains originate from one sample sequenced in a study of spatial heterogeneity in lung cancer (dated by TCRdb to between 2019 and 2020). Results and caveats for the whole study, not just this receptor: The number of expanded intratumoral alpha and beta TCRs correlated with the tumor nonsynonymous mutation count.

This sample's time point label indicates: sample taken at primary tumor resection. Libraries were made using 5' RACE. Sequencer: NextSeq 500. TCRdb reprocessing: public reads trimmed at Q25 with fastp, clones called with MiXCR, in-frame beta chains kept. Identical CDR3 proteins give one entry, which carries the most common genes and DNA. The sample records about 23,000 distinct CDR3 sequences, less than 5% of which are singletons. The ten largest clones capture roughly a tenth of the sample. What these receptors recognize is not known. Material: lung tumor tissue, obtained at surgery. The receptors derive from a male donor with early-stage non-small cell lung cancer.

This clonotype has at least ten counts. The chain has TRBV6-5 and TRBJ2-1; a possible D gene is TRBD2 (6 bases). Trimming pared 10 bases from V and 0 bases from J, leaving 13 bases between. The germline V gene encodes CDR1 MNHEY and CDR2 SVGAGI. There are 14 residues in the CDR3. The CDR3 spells CATQGGASYNEQFF. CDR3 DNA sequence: TGTGCCACCCAGGGCGGGGCCTCCTACAATGAGCAGTTCTTC.

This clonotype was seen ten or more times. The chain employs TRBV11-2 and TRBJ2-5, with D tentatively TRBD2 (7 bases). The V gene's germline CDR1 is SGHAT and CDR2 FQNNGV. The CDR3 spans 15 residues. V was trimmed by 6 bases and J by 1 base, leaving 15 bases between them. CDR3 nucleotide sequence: TGTGCCAGCAGTTTCCACGCGGGGGCCCAAGAGACCCAGTACTTC. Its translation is CASSFHAGAQETQYF. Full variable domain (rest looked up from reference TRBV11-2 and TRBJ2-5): EAGVAQSPRYKIIEKRQSVAFWCNPISGHATLYWYQQILGQGPKLLIQFQNNGVVDDSQLPKDRFSAERLKGVDSTLKIQPAKLEDSAVYLCASSFHAGAQETQYFGPGTRLLVL.

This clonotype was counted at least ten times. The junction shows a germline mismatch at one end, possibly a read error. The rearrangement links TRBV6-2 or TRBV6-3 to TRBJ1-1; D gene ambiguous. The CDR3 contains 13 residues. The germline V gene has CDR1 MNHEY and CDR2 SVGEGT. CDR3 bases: TGTGCCAGCACTTACGGCGGATACACTGAAGCTTTCTTT. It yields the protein CASTYGGYTEAFF.

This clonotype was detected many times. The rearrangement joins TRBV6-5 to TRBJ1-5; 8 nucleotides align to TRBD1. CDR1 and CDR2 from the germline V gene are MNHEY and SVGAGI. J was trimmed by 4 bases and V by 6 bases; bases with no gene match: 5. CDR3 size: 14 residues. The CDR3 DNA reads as TGTGCCAGCAGACGGACAGGGAGAAATCAGCCCCAGCATTTT. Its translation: CASRRTGRNQPQHF.

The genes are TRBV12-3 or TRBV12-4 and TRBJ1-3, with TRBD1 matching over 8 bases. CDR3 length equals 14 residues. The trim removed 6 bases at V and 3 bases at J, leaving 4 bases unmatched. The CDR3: CASSPTGVGNTIYF. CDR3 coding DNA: TGTGCCAGCAGCCCGACAGGGGTTGGAAACACCATATATTTT.

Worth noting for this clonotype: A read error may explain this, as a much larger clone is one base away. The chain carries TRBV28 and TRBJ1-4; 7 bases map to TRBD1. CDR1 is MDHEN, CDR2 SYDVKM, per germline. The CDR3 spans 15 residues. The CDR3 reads CASRGTAATNEKLLF. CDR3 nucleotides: TGTGCCAGCAGGGGGACAGCAGCAACTAATGAAAAACTGTTATTT.

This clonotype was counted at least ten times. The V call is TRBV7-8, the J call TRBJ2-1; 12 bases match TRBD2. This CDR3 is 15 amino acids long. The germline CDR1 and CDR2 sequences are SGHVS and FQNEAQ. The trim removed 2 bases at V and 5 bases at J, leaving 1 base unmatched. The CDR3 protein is CASSLLAGGHNEQFF. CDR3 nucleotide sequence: TGTGCCAGCAGCTTACTAGCGGGGGGGCACAATGAGCAGTTCTTC.

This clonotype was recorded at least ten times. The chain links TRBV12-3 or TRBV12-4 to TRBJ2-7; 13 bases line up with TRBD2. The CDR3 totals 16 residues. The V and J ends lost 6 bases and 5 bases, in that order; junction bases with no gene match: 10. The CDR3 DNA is TGTGCCAGCAGCAAACTAGCGGGAGGGCCGTGGAACGAGCAGTACTTC. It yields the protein CASSKLAGGPWNEQYF.

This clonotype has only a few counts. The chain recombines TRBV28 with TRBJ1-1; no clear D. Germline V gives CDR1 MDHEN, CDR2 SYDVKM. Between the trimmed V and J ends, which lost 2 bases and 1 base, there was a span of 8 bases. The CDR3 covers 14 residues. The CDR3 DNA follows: TGTGCCAGCAGTTTACTGGGAACGAACACTGAAGCTTTCTTT. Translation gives CASSLLGTNTEAFF.

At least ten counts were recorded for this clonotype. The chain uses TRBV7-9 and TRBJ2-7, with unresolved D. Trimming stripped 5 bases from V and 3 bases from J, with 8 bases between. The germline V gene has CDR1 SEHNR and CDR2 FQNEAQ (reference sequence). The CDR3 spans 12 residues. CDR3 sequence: CASSHQNYEQYF. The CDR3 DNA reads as TGTGCCAGCAGCCATCAGAACTACGAGCAGTACTTC.

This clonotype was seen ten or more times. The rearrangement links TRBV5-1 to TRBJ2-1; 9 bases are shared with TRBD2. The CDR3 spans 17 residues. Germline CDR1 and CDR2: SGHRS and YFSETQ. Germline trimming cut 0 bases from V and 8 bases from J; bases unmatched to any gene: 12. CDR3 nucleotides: TGCGCCAGCAGCTTGGGACCTAGCGGGGTCCCTTCGGATGAGCAGTTCTTC. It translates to CASSLGPSGVPSDEQFF.

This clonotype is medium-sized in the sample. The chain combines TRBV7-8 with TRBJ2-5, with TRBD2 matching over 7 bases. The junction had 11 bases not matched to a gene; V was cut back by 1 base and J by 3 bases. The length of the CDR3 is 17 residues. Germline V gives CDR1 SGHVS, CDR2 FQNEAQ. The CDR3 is CASSLVRESRAEETQYF. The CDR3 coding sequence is TGTGCCAGCAGCTTAGTGCGGGAGTCCCGGGCAGAAGAGACCCAGTACTTC.

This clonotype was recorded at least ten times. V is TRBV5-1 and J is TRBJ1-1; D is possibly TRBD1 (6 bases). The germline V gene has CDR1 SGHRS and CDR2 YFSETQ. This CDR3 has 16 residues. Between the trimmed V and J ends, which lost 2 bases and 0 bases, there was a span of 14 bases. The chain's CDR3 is CASSFRGAELNTEAFF. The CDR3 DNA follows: TGCGCCAGCAGCTTCAGGGGCGCAGAATTGAACACTGAAGCTTTCTTT.

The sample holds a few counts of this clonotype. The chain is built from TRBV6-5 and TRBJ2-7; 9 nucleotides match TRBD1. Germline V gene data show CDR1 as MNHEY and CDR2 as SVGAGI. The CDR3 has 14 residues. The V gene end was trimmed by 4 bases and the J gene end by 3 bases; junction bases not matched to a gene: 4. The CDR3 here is CASSLTGGNYEQYF. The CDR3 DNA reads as TGTGCCAGCAGTTTGACAGGGGGAAACTACGAGCAGTACTTC.

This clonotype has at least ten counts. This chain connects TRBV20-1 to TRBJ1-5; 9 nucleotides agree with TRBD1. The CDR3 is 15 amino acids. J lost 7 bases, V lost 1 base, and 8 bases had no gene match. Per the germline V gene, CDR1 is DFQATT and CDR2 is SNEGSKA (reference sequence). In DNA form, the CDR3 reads TGCAGTGCTAGAGTTCAACAGGGGGCAGGGCAGCCCCAGCATTTT. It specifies CSARVQQGAGQPQHF.

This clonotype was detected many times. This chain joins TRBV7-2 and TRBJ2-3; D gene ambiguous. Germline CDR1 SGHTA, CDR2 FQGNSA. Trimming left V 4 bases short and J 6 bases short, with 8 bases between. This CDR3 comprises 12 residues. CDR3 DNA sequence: TGTGCCAGCAGCTATTCTAAGGATACGCAGTATTTT. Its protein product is CASSYSKDTQYF.

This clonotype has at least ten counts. The CDR3 here is CASSLRDRGAYGYTF. The CDR3 nucleotides read TGCGCCAGCAGCTTGAGGGACAGGGGCGCCTATGGCTACACCTTC. The gene calls are TRBV5-1 and TRBJ1-2; 10 bases are a match to TRBD1. V trimming: 1 base; J trimming: 4 bases; junction bases outside the gene matches: 4. The CDR3 loop spans 15 amino acids. Germline lookup yields CDR1 SGHRS and CDR2 YFSETQ.

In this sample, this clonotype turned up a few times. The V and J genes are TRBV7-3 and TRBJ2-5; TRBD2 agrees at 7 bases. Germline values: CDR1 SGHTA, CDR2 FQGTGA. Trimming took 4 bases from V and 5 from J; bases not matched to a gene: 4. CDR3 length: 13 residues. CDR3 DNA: TGTGCCAGCAGCTCCCGGGGGGATGAGACCCAGTACTTC. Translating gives CASSSRGDETQYF.

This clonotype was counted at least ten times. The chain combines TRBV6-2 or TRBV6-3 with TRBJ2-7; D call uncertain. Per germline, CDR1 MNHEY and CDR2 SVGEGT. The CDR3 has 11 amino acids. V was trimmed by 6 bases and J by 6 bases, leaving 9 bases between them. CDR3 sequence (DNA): TGTGCCAGCAGCCACACCTTCGAGCAGTACTTC. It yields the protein CASSHTFEQYF.

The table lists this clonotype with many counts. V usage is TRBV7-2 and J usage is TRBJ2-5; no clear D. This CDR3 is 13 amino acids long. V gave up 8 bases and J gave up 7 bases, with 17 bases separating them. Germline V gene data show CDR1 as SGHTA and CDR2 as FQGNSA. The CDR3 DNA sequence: TGTGCCAGCTCCCTCGGGCGGAGTGGGACCCAGTACTTC. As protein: CASSLGRSGTQYF. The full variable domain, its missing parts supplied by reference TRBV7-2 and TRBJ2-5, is GAGVSQSPSNKVTEKGKDVELRCDPISGHTALYWYRQSLGQGLEFLIYFQGNSAPDKSGLPSDRFSAERTGGSVSTLTIQRTQQEDSAVYLCASSLGRSGTQYFGPGTRLLVL.

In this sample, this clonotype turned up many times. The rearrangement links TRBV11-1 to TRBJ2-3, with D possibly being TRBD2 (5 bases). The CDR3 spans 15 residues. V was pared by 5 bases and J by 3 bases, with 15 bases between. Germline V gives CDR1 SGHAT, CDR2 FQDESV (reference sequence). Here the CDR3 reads CASSHRVGVTDTQYF. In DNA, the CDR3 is TGTGCCAGCAGCCACCGGGTCGGGGTGACAGATACGCAGTATTTT.

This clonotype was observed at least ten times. The DNA of the CDR3 is TGCGCCAGCAGCTTGGGGAGAGCAGGCACAGATACGCAGTATTTT. Its protein product is CASSLGRAGTDTQYF. The chain uses TRBV5-1 and TRBJ2-3; no firm D call. This CDR3 comprises 15 residues. From germline, CDR1 is SGHRS and CDR2 YFSETQ. Trimming took 0 bases from V and 1 from J, leaving 9 bases between them.

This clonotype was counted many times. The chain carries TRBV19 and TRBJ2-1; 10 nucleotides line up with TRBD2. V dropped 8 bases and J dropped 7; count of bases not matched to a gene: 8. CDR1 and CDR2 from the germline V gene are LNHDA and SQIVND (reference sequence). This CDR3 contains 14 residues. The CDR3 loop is CASGRGAGGNEQFF. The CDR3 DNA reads TGTGCCAGTGGCAGGGGAGCGGGGGGGAATGAGCAGTTCTTC.

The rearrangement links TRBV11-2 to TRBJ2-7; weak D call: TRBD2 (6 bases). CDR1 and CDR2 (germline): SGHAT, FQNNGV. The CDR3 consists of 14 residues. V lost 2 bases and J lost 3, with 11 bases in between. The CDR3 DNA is TGTGCCAGCAGCTTATCCGGGAGTGGCTACGAGCAGTACTTC. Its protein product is CASSLSGSGYEQYF.

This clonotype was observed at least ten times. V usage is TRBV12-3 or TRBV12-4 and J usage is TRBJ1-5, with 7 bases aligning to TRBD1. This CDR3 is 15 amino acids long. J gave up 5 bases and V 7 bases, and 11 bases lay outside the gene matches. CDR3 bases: TGTGCCAGCATGGCATGGGGCAGGGGGGATCAGCCCCAGCATTTT. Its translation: CASMAWGRGDQPQHF.

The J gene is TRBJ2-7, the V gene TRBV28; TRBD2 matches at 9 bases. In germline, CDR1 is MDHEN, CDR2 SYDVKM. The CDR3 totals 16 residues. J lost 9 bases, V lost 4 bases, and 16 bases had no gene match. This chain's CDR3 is CASSSHPTSGSAVQYF. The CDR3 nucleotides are TGTGCCAGCAGTTCACACCCCACTAGCGGGTCCGCAGTGCAGTACTTC.

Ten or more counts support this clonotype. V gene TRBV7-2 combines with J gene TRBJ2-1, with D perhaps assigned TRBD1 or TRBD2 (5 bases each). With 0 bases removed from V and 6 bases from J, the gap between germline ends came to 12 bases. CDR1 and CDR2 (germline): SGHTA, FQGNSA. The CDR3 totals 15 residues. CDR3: CASSLALAGSNEQFF. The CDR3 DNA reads TGTGCCAGCAGCTTAGCGCTAGCAGGGTCCAATGAGCAGTTCTTC.

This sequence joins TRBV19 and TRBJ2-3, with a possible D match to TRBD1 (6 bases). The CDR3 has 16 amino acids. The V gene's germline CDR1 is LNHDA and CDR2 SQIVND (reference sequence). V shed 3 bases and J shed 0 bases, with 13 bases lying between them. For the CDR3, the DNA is TGTGCCAGTAGTATCATGGGGGCCTCTAGCACAGATACGCAGTATTTT. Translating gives CASSIMGASSTDTQYF.

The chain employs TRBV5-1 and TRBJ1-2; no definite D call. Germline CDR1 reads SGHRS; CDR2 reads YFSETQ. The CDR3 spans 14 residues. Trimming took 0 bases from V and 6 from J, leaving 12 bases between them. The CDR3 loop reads CASSLDNFYDGYTF. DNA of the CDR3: TGCGCCAGCAGCTTGGACAACTTTTATGATGGCTACACCTTC.

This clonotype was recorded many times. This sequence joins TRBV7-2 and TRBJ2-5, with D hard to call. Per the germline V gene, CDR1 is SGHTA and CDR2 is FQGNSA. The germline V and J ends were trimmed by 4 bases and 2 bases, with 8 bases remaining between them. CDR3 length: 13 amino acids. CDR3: CASSWAFQETQYF. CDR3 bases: TGTGCCAGCAGCTGGGCTTTTCAAGAGACCCAGTACTTC.

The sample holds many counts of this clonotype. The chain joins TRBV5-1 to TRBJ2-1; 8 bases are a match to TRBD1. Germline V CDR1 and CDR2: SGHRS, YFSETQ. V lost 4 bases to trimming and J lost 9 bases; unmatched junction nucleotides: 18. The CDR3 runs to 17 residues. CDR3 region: CASSRDGPDRDVGEQFF. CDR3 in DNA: TGCGCCAGCAGCCGGGACGGCCCGGACAGGGATGTCGGTGAGCAGTTCTTC.

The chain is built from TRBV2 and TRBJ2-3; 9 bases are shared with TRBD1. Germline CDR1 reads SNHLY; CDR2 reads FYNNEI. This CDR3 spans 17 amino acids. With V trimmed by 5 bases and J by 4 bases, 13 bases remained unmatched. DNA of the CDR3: TGTGCCAGCAGTTATAGCTCCGGGACAGGGTCATCAGATACGCAGTATTTT. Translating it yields CASSYSSGTGSSDTQYF. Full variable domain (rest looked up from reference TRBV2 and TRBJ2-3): EPEVTQTPSHQVTQMGQEVILRCVPISNHLYFYWYRQILGQKVEFLVSFYNNEISEKSEIFDDQFSVERPDGSNFTLKIRSTKLEDSAMYFCASSYSSGTGSSDTQYFGPGTRLTVL.